A selection of T cell receptor beta chains follows, all from one sample in a study of preoperative IRX-2 immunotherapy in early breast cancer. Sequenced by immunoSEQ multiplex PCR; TCRdb stores in-frame clones only, minus some. The sample yields approximately 31,000 clones, 89% seen once. The sequences come from tumor tissue, collected after IRX-2 immunotherapy. The origin of the receptors is a human donor with breast cancer. Both conserved end residues are part of each CDR3. The order of the fields is D gene, J gene, V gene, clone size, CDR3 protein, CDR3 DNA. A D gene is named only where the DNA matches it firmly. Size is stated for part of the rows, as once, few or many counts, or as a class when the clone is expanded.

NA | TRBJ1-5 | TRBV12-5 | NA | CASGFGAGGQPQHF | TGTGCTAGTGGTTTCGGGGCGGGCGGTCAGCCCCAGCATTTT
NA | TRBJ1-1 | TRBV7-7 | NA | CASSLREVGTEAFF | TGTGCCAGCAGCTTGAGGGAGGTCGGCACTGAAGCTTTCTTT
NA | TRBJ1-4 | TRBV5-1 | NA | CASSTPGVGGEKLFF | TGCGCCAGCAGCACGCCAGGGGTGGGCGGTGAAAAACTGTTTTTT
NA | TRBJ1-4 | TRBV6-8 | once | CASRNRDGRNEKLFF | TGTGCCAGCAGAAACCGGGACGGACGAAATGAAAAACTGTTTTTT
TRBD2 | TRBJ2-5 | TRBV5-1 | NA | CASSLAGGPETQYF | TGCGCCAGCAGCCTAGCGGGAGGGCCGGAGACCCAGTACTTC
NA | TRBJ1-2 | TRBV11-3 | once | CASSLVLDRTNFSNYGYTF | TGTGCCAGCAGCTTAGTCCTGGACAGAACCAATTTCTCAAACTATGGCTACACCTTC
NA | TRBJ1-5 | TRBV6-8 | NA | CASSPARGWSNQPQHF | TGTGCCAGCAGCCCCGCCCGGGGTTGGAGCAATCAGCCCCAGCATTTT
TRBD2 | TRBJ2-7 | TRBV11-3 | once | CASSTRTSGQKQYF | TGTGCCAGCAGCACCCGGACTAGCGGACAAAAGCAGTACTTC
NA | TRBJ1-4 | TRBV28 | NA | CASSLSRRDEKLFF | TGTGCCAGCAGTTTATCGCGACGGGATGAAAAACTGTTTTTT
TRBD2 | TRBJ2-1 | TRBV7-7 | NA | CASSPRGTSGGQSSYNEQFF | TGTGCCAGCAGCCCAAGAGGGACTAGCGGGGGGCAGAGCTCCTACAATGAGCAGTTCTTC
NA | TRBJ1-3 | TRBV7-5 | NA | CASSSPGTGNTIYF | TGTGCCAGCAGCTCCCCAGGGACTGGAAACACCATATATTTT
NA | TRBJ1-1 | TRBV7-6 | once | CASSLDEGVNTEAFF | TGTGCCAGCAGCTTAGACGAAGGAGTGAACACTGAAGCTTTCTTT
NA | TRBJ2-1 | TRBV28 | NA | CASSLSSRGTEQFF | TGTGCCAGCAGTTTATCAAGTCGAGGGACGGAGCAGTTCTTC
TRBD1 | TRBJ2-2 | TRBV7-8 | NA | CASSRQGVNTGELFF | TGTGCCAGCAGCCGCCAGGGGGTGAACACCGGGGAGCTGTTTTTT
NA | TRBJ1-4 | TRBV18 | NA | CASSPTPTNEKLFF | TGTGCCAGCTCACCAACACCAACTAATGAAAAACTGTTTTTT